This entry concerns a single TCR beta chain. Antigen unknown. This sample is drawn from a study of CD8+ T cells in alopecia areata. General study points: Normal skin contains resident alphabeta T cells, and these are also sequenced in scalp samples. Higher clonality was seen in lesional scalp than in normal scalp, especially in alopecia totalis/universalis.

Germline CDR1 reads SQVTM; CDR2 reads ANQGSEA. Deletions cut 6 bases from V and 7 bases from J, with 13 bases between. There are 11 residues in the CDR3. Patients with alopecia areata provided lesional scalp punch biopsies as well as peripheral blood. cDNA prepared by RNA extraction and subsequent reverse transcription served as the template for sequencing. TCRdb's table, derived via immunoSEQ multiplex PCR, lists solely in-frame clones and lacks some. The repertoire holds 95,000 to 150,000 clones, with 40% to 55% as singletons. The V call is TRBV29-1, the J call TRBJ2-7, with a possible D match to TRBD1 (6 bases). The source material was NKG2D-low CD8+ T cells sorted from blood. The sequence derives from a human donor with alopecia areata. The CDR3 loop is CSVPGQEEQYF. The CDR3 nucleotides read TGCAGCGTGCCGGGACAAGAGGAGCAGTACTTC.